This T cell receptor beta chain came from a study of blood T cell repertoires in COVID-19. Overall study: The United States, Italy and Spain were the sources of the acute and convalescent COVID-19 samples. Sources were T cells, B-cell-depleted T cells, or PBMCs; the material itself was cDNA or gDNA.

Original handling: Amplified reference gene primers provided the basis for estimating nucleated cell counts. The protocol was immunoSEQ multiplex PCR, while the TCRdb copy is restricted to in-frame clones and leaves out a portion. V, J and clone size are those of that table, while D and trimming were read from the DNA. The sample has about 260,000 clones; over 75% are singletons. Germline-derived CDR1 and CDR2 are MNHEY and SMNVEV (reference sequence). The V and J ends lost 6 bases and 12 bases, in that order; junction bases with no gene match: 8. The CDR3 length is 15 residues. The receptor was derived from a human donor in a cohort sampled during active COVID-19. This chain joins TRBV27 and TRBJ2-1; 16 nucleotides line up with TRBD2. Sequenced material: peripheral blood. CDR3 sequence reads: CASRAGTSGRGGQFF. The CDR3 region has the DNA TGTGCCAGCAGGGCCGGGACTAGCGGGAGGGGGGGGCAGTTCTTC.